This paragraph reports one TCR beta chain. The J segment lost 3 bases and the V segment lost 1 base, leaving 8 bases of the junction unmatched. Germline assignment: CDR1 GTSNPN and CDR2 SVGIG (reference sequence). This CDR3 is 17 amino acids long. This sample is part of a study of T cell changes during pregnancy in multiple sclerosis. Sequenced by immunoSEQ multiplex PCR; TCRdb stores in-frame clones only, minus some. This table has around 36,000 clones, 75% to 95% appearing once. This receptor was obtained from a female donor with multiple sclerosis, enrolled in a pregnancy study. This specimen consisted of CD4+ T cells from peripheral blood mononuclear cells, obtained in the third trimester of pregnancy. This sequence joins TRBV30 and TRBJ2-4, with 11 positions matching TRBD2. In nucleotides, the CDR3 is TGTGCCTGGAGTGGTGGGCTAGCGGGAGGTGGCAAAAACATTCAGTACTTC. Translated: CAWSGGLAGGGKNIQYF.